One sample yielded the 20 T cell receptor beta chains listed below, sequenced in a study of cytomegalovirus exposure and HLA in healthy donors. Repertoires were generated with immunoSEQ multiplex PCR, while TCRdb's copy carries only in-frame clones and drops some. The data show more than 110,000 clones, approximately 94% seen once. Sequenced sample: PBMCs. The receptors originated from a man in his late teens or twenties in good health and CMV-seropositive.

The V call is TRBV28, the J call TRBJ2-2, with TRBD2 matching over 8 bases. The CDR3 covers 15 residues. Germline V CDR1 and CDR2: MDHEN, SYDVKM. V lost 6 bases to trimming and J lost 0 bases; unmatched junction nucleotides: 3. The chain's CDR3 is CASRKAGANTGELFF. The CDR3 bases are TGTGCCAGCAGAAAAGCGGGAGCGAACACCGGGGAGCTGTTTTTT.

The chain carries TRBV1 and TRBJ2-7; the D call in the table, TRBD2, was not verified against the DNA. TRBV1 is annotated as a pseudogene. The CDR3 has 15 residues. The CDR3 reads CTSSQEGGGIYEQYF. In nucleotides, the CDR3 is TGCACCAGCAGCCAAGAGGGGGGAGGGATCTACGAGCAGTACTTC.

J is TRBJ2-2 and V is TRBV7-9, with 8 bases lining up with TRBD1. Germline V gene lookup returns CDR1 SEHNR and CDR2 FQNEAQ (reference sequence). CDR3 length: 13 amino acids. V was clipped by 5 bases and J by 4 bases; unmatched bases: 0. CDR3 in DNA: TGTGCCAGCAGCACAGGGGGCACCGGGGAGCTGTTTTTT. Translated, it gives CASSTGGTGELFF.

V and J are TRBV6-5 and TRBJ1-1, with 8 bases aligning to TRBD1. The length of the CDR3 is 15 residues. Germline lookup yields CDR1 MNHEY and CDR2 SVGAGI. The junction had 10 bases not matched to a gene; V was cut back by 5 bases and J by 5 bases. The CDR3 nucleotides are TGTGCCAGCAGTCCGGACAGGGTGGTAGAAACTGAAGCTTTCTTT. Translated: CASSPDRVVETEAFF.

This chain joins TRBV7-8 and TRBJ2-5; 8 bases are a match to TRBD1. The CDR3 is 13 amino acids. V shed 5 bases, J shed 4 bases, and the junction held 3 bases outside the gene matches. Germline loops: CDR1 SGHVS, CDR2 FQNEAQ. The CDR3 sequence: CASSHDRGETQYF. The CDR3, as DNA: TGTGCCAGCAGCCACGACAGGGGAGAGACCCAGTACTTC.

CDR3 sequence: CASSYGAEQETQYF. The CDR3 DNA reads as TGTGCCAGCAGTTACGGGGCCGAACAAGAGACCCAGTACTTC. J is TRBJ2-5 and V is TRBV6-6; maybe TRBD1 (5 bases). The germline CDR1 and CDR2 sequences are MNHNY and SVGAGI (reference sequence). The CDR3 spans 14 residues. V dropped 2 bases and J dropped 2 bases, with 9 bases sitting between them.

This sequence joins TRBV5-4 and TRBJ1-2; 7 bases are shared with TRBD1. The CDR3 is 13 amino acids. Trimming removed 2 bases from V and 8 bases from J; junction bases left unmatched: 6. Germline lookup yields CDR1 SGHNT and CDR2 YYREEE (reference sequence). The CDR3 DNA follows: TGTGCCAGCAGCTTCCGACAGGGCCAAGGCTACACCTTC. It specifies CASSFRQGQGYTF.

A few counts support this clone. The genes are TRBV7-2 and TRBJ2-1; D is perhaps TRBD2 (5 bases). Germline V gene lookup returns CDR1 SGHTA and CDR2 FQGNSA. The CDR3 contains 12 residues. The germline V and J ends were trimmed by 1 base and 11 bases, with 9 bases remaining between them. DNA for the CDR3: TGTGCCAGCAGCTTAGAGTCCGGGAAGCAGTTCTTC. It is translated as CASSLESGKQFF.

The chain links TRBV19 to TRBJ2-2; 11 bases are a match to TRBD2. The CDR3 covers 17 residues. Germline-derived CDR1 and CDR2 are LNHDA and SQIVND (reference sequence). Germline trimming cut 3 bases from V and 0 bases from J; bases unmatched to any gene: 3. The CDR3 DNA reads TGTGCCAGTAGTATTCCGGGACTAGCGGCGAACACCGGGGAGCTGTTTTTT. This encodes CASSIPGLAANTGELFF.

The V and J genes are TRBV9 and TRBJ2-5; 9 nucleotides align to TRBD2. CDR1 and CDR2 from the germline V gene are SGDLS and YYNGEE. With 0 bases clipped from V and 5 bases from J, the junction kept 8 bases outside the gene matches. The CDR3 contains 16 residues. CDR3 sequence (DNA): TGTGCCAGCAGCGTAGGTGCGGGAGGGTCGACGGAGACCCAGTACTTC. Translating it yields CASSVGAGGSTETQYF.

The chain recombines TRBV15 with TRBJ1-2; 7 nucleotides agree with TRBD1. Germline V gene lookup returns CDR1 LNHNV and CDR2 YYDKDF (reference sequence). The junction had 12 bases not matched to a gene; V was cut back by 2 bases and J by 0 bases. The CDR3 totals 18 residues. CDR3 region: CATSRYRRTGSTNYGYTF. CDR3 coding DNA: TGTGCCACCAGCAGATATCGGAGGACAGGTTCCACTAACTATGGCTACACCTTC.

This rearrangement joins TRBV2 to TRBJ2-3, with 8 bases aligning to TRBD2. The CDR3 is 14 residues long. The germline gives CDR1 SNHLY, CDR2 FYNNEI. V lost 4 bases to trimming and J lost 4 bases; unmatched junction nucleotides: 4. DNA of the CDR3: TGTGCCAGCAGTGCAGCGGGAGTCTCAGATACGCAGTATTTT. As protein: CASSAAGVSDTQYF.

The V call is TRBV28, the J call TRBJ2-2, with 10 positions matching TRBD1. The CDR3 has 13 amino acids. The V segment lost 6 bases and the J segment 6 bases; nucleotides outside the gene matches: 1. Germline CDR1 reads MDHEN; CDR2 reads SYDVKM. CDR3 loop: CASRTGGSGELFF. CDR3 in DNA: TGTGCCAGCAGGACAGGGGGCTCCGGGGAGCTGTTTTTT. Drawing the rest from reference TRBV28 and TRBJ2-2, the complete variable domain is DVKVTQSSRYLVKRTGEKVFLECVQDMDHENMFWYRQDPGLGLRLIYFSYDVKMKEKGDIPEGYSVSREKKERFSLILESASTNQTSMYLCASRTGGSGELFFGEGSRLTVL.

The CDR3 DNA reads TGCGCCAGCAGCCATTTACTAGCGGGACTAATCCCCTCCTACAATGAGCAGTTCTTC. This encodes CASSHLLAGLIPSYNEQFF. The chain couples TRBV4-1 to TRBJ2-1; 10 bases map to TRBD2. Germline V gene sequence: CDR1 MGHRA, CDR2 YSYEKL. V shed 3 bases, J shed 0 bases, and the junction held 11 bases outside the gene matches. The CDR3 totals 19 residues.

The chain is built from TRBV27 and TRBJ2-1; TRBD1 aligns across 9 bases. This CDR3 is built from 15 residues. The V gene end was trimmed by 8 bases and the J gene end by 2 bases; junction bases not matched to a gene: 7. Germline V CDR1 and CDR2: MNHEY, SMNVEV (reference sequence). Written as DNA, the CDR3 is TGTGCCAGCGCTATCGGGACAGGGACCTACAATGAGCAGTTCTTC. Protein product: CASAIGTGTYNEQFF.

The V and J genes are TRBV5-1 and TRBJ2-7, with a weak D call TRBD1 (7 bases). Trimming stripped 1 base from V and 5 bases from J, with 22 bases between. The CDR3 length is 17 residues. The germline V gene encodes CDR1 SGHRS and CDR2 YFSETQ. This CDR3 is CASSLNLLRQGGHEQYF. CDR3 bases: TGCGCCAGCAGCTTGAATCTTCTCCGTCAGGGGGGCCACGAGCAGTACTTC.

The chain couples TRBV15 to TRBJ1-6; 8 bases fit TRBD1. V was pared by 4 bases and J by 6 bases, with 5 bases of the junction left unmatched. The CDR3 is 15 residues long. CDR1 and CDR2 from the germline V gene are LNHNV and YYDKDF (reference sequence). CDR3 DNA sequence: TGTGCCACCAGCACTCGGACAGGGCCTAATTCACCCCTCCACTTT. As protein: CATSTRTGPNSPLHF.

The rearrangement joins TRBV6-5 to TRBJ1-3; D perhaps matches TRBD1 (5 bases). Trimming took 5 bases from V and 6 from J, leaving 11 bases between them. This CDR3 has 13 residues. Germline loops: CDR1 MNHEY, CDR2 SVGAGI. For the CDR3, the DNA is TGTGCCAGCAGTCCCGACAGCCTAAACACCATATATTTT. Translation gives CASSPDSLNTIYF.

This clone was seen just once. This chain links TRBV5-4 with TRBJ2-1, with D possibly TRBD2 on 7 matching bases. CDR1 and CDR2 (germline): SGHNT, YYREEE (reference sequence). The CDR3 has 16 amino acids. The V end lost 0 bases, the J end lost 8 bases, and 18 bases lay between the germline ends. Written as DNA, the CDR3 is TGTGCCAGCAGCTTGGCCGGGGGCGGGAGCGCTTATGAGCAGTTCTTC. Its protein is CASSLAGGGSAYEQFF. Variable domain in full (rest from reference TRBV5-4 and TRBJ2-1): ETGVTQSPTHLIKTRGQQVTLRCSSQSGHNTVSWYQQALGQGPQFIFQYYREEENGRGNFPPRFSGLQFPNYSSELNVNALELDDSALYLCASSLAGGGSAYEQFFGPGTRLTVL.

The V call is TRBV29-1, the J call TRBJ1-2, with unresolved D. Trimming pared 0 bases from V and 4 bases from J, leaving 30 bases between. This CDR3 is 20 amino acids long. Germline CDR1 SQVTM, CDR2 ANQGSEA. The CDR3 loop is CSVEDQFNYLRLRKRYGYTF. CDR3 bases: TGCAGCGTTGAAGATCAGTTTAATTATTTGAGGCTTCGTAAGCGCTATGGCTACACCTTC.